This TCR beta chain was observed in a study of read filtering for tumor transcriptome and immune sequencing. The wider study: R-ISS stage counts were 8 or 9 for I, roughly 15 for II, about 7 for III.

This clonotype was counted many times. Antigen specificity is unknown. General study points: Approximately 80% of IR-seq clonotypes had one read, totaling roughly 3.5% of reads; RNA-seq: 74.6% and 44.6%.

The library was built from 400 ng RNA with molecular barcoded adaptors for alpha/delta and beta/gamma chains. MiXCR, run by TCRdb on the reads, gives a single entry per CDR3 protein. Among 37,000 or so distinct CDR3 sequences listed, roughly 15% were seen once. The origin of this receptor is a donor over 35 with multiple myeloma. The sample was a population of CD138-negative cells sorted from bone marrow.

The CDR3 is CASSRPGQGAYNEQFF. In DNA form, the CDR3 reads TGTGCCAGCAGTAGACCGGGACAGGGGGCCTACAATGAGCAGTTCTTC. The chain recombines TRBV25-1 with TRBJ2-1, with 11 bases matching TRBD1. CDR1 and CDR2 from the germline V gene are MGHDK and SYGVNS. The trim removed 5 bases at V and 2 bases at J, leaving 5 bases unmatched. The CDR3 runs 16 residues.